The T cell receptor (beta chain) under discussion was sequenced for a study of T-cell memory formation after mild COVID-19. Across the study: Largely, the TCR clusters proved donor specific. Study-wide points: Contracting CD8+ clones were enriched in EMRA, CD4+ mainly in CM and EM. The study found balanced CD4/CD8 in clones contracting day 15 to 85 and a CD4+ lean in later expanders.

Researchers used 5'RACE with constant-segment primers to make TCR alpha and TCR beta cDNA libraries that carry sample barcodes and UMIs. TCRdb fed the 5' RACE reads into MiXCR, producing one record per CDR3 protein. The sample records 40,000 to 45,000 distinct CDR3 sequences, 8% to 10% being singletons. In regard to this clonotype: Its target is unknown.

CDR3 length: 14 residues. In germline, CDR1 is LNHDA, CDR2 SQIVND (reference sequence). The V gene end was trimmed by 6 bases and the J gene end by 0 bases; junction bases not matched to a gene: 0. Source material: PBMCs or a T cell subset sorted from them (not recorded which). This TCR came from an adult woman who had mild COVID-19 (a few samples of this study predate the infection). Cell type and time point are not known. This chain connects TRBV19 to TRBJ2-3; TRBD2 aligns across 10 bases. The CDR3 DNA follows: TGTGCCAGTAGGACTAGCGGGAGCACAGATACGCAGTATTTT. Its protein product is CASRTSGSTDTQYF.